The clone carrying this T cell receptor beta chain has only a few counts. This entry belongs to a study of blood T cells in healthy people across ages. The second PCR ran roughly 6 to 12 cycles with a sample-barcoded 5' primer and J-beta primers. Each TCR beta cDNA got a 12-nucleotide random molecular identifier. TCRdb called the 5' RACE reads again in MiXCR, with one record for every CDR3 protein. This sample has approximately 810,000 distinct CDR3 sequences, with around 28% found just once. Staff drew 9 to 10 milliliters of peripheral blood from each donor. In each sample, at least 6 million PBMCs were isolated. The V and J ends lost 3 bases and 2 bases, in that order; junction bases with no gene match: 4. CDR3 length equals 15 residues. CDR1 is SGDLS, CDR2 YYNGEE, per germline.

The sequenced sample was blood. The chain couples TRBV9 to TRBJ2-3; 9 bases map to TRBD1. The TCR was taken from a woman older than 75 in good health. CDR3: CASSGRDRVTDTQYF. In DNA, the CDR3 is TGTGCCAGCAGCGGGCGGGACAGGGTCACAGATACGCAGTATTTT.